A single sample gave rise to the 7 T cell receptor beta chains below, sequenced in a study of OX40 agonist ivuxolimab in advanced cancers. Using immunoSEQ multiplex PCR, the repertoire was profiled, and TCRdb retains in-frame clones only, with some absent. The sample has about 130,000 clones, around 92% seen once. The material was CD4+ or CD8+ T cells sorted from blood, obtained in a trial of the OX40 agonist ivuxolimab. The receptors originated from an adult with an advanced solid tumor such as melanoma, head and neck, liver or kidney cancer.

The chain employs TRBV29-1 and TRBJ1-4; perhaps TRBD1 as D (6 bases). The germline V gene has CDR1 SQVTM and CDR2 ANQGSEA. Trimming left V 7 bases short and J 7 bases short, with 16 bases between. The length of the CDR3 is 13 residues. CDR3 nucleotides: TGCAGCGCTGCACAGGGTGATCGTGAAAAACTGTTTTTT. Its protein product is CSAAQGDREKLFF.

This clone occurred once. The rearrangement joins TRBV9 to TRBJ1-3; the D is unclear. Trimming stripped 0 bases from V and 0 bases from J, with 4 bases between. There are 14 residues in the CDR3. Germline CDR1 reads SGDLS; CDR2 reads YYNGEE. For the CDR3, the DNA is TGTGCCAGCAGCGTAGAGCACTCTGGAAACACCATATATTTT. Encoded protein: CASSVEHSGNTIYF.

The chain couples TRBV10-3 to TRBJ2-3; TRBD1 agrees at 9 bases. Germline trimming cut 6 bases from V and 0 bases from J; bases unmatched to any gene: 16. Germline V CDR1 and CDR2: ENHRY, SYGVKD. There are 19 residues in the CDR3. CDR3 in DNA: TGTGCCATCAGGGACAGGACAGGGGAAATAACTACTAGCACAGATACGCAGTATTTT. Translation gives CAIRDRTGEITTSTDTQYF.

The chain is built from TRBV9 and TRBJ2-3, with TRBD2 matching over 7 bases. Germline trimming cut 5 bases from V and 3 bases from J; bases unmatched to any gene: 9. CDR1 is SGDLS and CDR2 is YYNGEE in the germline V gene. This CDR3 contains 15 residues. The CDR3 spells CASSAGAAGTDTQYF. In nucleotides, the CDR3 is TGTGCCAGCAGTGCGGGAGCGGCGGGGACAGATACGCAGTATTTT.

The rearrangement joins TRBV19 to TRBJ1-5; 9 bases are a match to TRBD1. This CDR3 contains 17 residues. Germline V gene sequence: CDR1 LNHDA, CDR2 SQIVND (reference sequence). V was pared by 0 bases and J by 3 bases, with 6 bases of the junction left unmatched. The CDR3 nucleotides read TGTGCCAGTAGTATAGATAACAGGGGGCCCTACAATCAGCCCCAGCATTTT. Encoded protein: CASSIDNRGPYNQPQHF.

This clone was seen just once. The chain combines TRBV14 with TRBJ1-1; D is unresolved. With 1 base removed from V and 1 base from J, the gap between germline ends came to 19 bases. The length of the CDR3 is 18 residues. CDR1 SGHDN and CDR2 FVKESK come from the germline V gene. DNA for the CDR3: TGTGCCAGCAGCCAAGCACTAAACTCCGTCGTCAGGAACACTGAAGCTTTCTTT. It encodes CASSQALNSVVRNTEAFF.

The rearrangement links TRBV19 to TRBJ2-7; D call uncertain. This CDR3 comprises 13 residues. The germline gives CDR1 LNHDA, CDR2 SQIVND (reference sequence). Trimming left V 5 bases short and J 2 bases short, with 10 bases between. The DNA of the CDR3 is TGTGCCAGTAGTCCATACCCTACCTACGAGCAGTACTTC. Protein sequence: CASSPYPTYEQYF.